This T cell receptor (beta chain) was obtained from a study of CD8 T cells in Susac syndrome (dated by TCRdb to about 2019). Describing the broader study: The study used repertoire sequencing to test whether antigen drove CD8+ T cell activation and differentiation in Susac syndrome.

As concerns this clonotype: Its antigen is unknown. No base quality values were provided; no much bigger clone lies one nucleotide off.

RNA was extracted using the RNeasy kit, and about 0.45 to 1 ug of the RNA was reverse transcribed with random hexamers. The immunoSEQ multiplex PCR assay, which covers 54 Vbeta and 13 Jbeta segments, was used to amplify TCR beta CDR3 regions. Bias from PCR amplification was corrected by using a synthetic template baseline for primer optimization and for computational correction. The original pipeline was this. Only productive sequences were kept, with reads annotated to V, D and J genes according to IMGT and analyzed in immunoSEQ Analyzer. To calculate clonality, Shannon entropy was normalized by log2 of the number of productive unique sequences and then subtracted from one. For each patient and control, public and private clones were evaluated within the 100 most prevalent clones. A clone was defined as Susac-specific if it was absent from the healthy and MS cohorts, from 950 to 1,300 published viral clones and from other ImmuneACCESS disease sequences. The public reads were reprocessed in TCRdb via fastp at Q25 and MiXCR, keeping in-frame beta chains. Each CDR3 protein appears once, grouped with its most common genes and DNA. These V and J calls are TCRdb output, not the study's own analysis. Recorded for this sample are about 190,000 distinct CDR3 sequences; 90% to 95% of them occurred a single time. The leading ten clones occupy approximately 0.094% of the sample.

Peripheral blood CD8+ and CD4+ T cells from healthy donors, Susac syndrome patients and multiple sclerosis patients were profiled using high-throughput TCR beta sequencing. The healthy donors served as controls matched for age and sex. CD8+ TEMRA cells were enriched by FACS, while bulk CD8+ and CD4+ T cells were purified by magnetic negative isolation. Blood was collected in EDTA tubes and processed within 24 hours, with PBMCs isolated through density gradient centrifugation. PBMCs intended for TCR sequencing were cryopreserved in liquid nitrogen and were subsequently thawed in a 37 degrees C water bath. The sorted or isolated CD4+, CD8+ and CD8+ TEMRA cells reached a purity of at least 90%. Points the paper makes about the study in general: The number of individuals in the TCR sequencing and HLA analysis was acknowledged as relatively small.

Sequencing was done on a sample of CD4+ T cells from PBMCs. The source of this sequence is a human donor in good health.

The CDR3 region has the sequence CASRRLGTAYEQYF. The DNA is TGTGCCAGTCGGCGACTTGGGACCGCTTACGAGCAGTACTTC. The chain couples TRBV27 to TRBJ2-7, with the D gene tentatively TRBD1 or TRBD2, based on 5 matching bases in each. V and J are truncated by 9 bases and 4 bases respectively, leaving an intervening sequence of 19 bases. CDR1 is given as MNHEY and CDR2 as SMNVEV, both from the germline V gene (reference sequence). The CDR3 covers 14 residues, taking in both the cysteine and the phenylalanine. Left in the record is the CDR3 DNA by itself, 42 bases read in frame from the first base.